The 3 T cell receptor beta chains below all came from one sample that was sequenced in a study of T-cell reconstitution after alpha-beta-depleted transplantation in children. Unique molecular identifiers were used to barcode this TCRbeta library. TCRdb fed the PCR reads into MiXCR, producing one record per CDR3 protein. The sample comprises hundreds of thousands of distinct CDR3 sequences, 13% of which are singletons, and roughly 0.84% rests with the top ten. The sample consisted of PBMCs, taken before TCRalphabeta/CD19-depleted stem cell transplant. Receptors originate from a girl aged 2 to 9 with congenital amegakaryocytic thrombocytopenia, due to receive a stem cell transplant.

The CDR3 here is CSAILAGVDLHEQFF. The DNA of the CDR3 is TGCAGTGCTATTTTAGCGGGAGTGGACCTCCATGAGCAGTTCTTC. The chain has TRBV20-1 and TRBJ2-1, with 9 bases aligning to TRBD2. This CDR3 is built from 15 residues. Germline assignment: CDR1 DFQATT and CDR2 SNEGSKA (reference sequence). Trimming cost V 4 bases and J 8 bases; bases outside gene matches: 12.

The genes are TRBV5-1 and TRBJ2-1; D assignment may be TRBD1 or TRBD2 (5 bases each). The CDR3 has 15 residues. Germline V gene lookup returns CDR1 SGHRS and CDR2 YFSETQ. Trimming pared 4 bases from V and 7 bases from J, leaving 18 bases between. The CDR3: CASSLEGRLMNEQFF. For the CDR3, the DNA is TGCGCCAGCAGCCTAGAGGGACGGCTTATGAATGAGCAGTTCTTC. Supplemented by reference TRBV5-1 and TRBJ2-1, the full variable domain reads KAGVTQTPRYLIKTRGQQVTLSCSPISGHRSVSWYQQTPGQGLQFLFEYFSETQRNKGNFPGRFSGRQFSNSRSEMNVSTLELGDSALYLCASSLEGRLMNEQFFGPGTRLTVL.

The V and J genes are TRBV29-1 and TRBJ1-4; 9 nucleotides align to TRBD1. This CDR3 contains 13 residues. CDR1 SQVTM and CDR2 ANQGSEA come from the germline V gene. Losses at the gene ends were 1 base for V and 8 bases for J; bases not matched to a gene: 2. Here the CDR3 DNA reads TGCAGCGTTGAAGCCGACAGGGGGGAAAAACTGTTTTTT. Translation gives CSVEADRGEKLFF.